These 27 T cell receptor beta chains were sequenced from one sample in a study of CD8+ T cells in alopecia areata. In each case, RNA was isolated and then reverse transcribed into cDNA as the sequencing template. Clones were read by immunoSEQ multiplex PCR, and TCRdb kept only the in-frame ones, dropping some. This repertoire shows over 90,000 clones, roughly half found once; its top ten account for around 8.5%. Sequenced material: CD4+ T cells sorted from blood. These receptors were collected from a human donor in good health.

The genes are TRBV29-1 and TRBJ1-2; D not certain. The CDR3 is made up of 15 amino acids. V dropped 4 bases and J dropped 8 bases, with 23 bases sitting between them. Per germline, CDR1 SQVTM and CDR2 ANQGSEA. The CDR3 coding sequence is TGCAGCGTTGGAATAGGGCTCCTAACCCCGGCCGGCTACACCTTC. It yields the protein CSVGIGLLTPAGYTF.

In this sample, this clone turned up a few times. CDR3 in amino acids: CASSLIGQGSSYEQYF. In nucleotides, the CDR3 is TGTGCCAGCAGTTTAATCGGACAGGGGAGCTCCTACGAGCAGTACTTC. V gene TRBV6-5 combines with J gene TRBJ2-7; TRBD1 matches 9 bases. CDR1 MNHEY and CDR2 SVGAGI come from the germline V gene. This CDR3 is 16 amino acids long. Trimming took 4 bases from V and 0 from J; bases not matched to a gene: 7.

The chain recombines TRBV28 with TRBJ1-5; 8 nucleotides match TRBD1. CDR3 length equals 17 residues. V shed 3 bases, J shed 0 bases, and the junction held 7 bases outside the gene matches. The germline CDR1 and CDR2 sequences are MDHEN and SYDVKM. CDR3 in amino acids: CASSFRQGAYSNQPQHF. CDR3 DNA: TGTGCCAGCAGTTTTCGGCAGGGGGCCTATAGCAATCAGCCCCAGCATTTT.

This clone turned up a few times. The V gene is TRBV4-3, the J gene TRBJ2-7; 10 nucleotides align to TRBD2. This CDR3 region has 15 residues. With V trimmed by 3 bases and J by 0 bases, 2 bases remained unmatched. Germline CDR1 and CDR2: LGHNA and YSLEER. The CDR3 coding sequence is TGCGCCAGCAGCCAGAAGCGGGGGGGCTCCTACGAGCAGTACTTC. Protein product: CASSQKRGGSYEQYF.

V is TRBV30 and J is TRBJ2-5; D call uncertain. Trimming stripped 5 bases from V and 1 base from J, with 8 bases between. CDR1 is GTSNPN and CDR2 is SVGIG in the germline V gene (reference sequence). This CDR3 is built from 12 residues. CDR3 sequence: CAWDNSQETQYF. For the CDR3, the DNA is TGTGCCTGGGACAACTCCCAAGAGACCCAGTACTTC.

The V call is TRBV18, the J call TRBJ2-7; D may correspond to TRBD1 or TRBD2 (5 bases each). The V end was cut by 1 base, the J end by 2 bases, with 6 bases between. Germline loops: CDR1 KGHSH, CDR2 LQKENI. The CDR3 loop spans 13 amino acids. CDR3 nucleotides: TGTGCCAGCTCACCACAGGGACCCTACGAGCAGTACTTC. Translation: CASSPQGPYEQYF. Based on the CDR3 plus reference TRBV18 and TRBJ2-7, the full variable domain is NAGVMQNPRHLVRRRGQEARLRCSPMKGHSHVYWYRQLPEEGLKFMVYLQKENIIDESGMPKERFSAEFPKEGPSILRIQQVVRGDSAAYFCASSPQGPYEQYFGPGTRLTVT.

This clone appeared a single time. The chain links TRBV25-1 to TRBJ2-7, with 9 bases matching TRBD1. In germline, CDR1 is MGHDK, CDR2 SYGVNS. Unmatched junction bases numbered 9, after V lost 6 bases and J lost 3 bases. This CDR3 region has 15 residues. The DNA for the CDR3 is TGTGCCAGCAGCTCGGGACAGGGAGGAGGCTACGAGCAGTACTTC. It specifies CASSSGQGGGYEQYF.

The V gene is TRBV18, the J gene TRBJ2-5; 8 nucleotides align to TRBD1. Looked up from germline, CDR1 is KGHSH and CDR2 is LQKENI. This CDR3 comprises 13 residues. V was clipped by 9 bases and J by 2 bases; unmatched bases: 5. In DNA, the CDR3 is TGTGCCAGTACGGGACAGGCTCAAGAGACCCAGTACTTC. Translation gives CASTGQAQETQYF.

The chain joins TRBV5-6 to TRBJ1-6; no firm D call. Trimming removed 2 bases from V and 8 bases from J, with 11 bases in between. The CDR3 is 14 residues long. CDR1 is SGHDT and CDR2 is YYEEEE in the germline V gene. CDR3 in amino acids: CASSFGVVHSPLHF. The CDR3 DNA follows: TGTGCCAGCAGCTTCGGGGTGGTTCATTCACCCCTCCACTTT.

This clone was counted a few times. CDR3 residues: CASSQDAALSNEQFF. Here the CDR3 DNA reads TGCGCCAGCAGCCAAGATGCAGCATTGAGCAATGAGCAGTTCTTC. This sequence joins TRBV4-1 and TRBJ2-1; D is ambiguous. Per germline, CDR1 MGHRA and CDR2 YSYEKL. Trimming shortened V by 0 bases and J by 6 bases, and 12 bases separated the two germline ends. This CDR3 is 15 amino acids long.

V gene TRBV10-3 combines with J gene TRBJ2-3, with 10 bases matching TRBD1. The CDR3 covers 14 residues. CDR1 is ENHRY, CDR2 SYGVKD, per germline. Trimming at V came to 8 bases and at J to 3 bases, leaving 5 bases not matched to a gene. CDR3 amino acids: CAIGPGQGTDTQYF. The CDR3 DNA reads as TGTGCCATCGGGCCGGGACAGGGGACAGATACGCAGTATTTT.

The DNA for the CDR3 is TGCAGCGTTGACCGGGCCTACGACTATGGCTACACCTTC. Protein sequence: CSVDRAYDYGYTF. The rearrangement uses TRBV29-1 and TRBJ1-2; D is unresolved. Germline assignment: CDR1 SQVTM and CDR2 ANQGSEA. V shed 3 bases and J shed 3 bases, with 11 bases lying between them. This CDR3 comprises 13 residues.

The chain joins TRBV7-8 to TRBJ2-2, with 7 bases fitting TRBD1. The CDR3 covers 15 residues. Per the germline V gene, CDR1 is SGHVS and CDR2 is FQNEAQ. V dropped 5 bases and J dropped 1; count of bases not matched to a gene: 4. CDR3 region: CASSPGTVNTGELFF. CDR3 bases: TGTGCCAGCAGCCCGGGGACAGTGAACACCGGGGAGCTGTTTTTT.

This rearrangement joins TRBV7-9 to TRBJ2-7, with TRBD2 identical over 14 bases. CDR1 and CDR2 from the germline V gene are SEHNR and FQNEAQ (reference sequence). CDR3 length: 16 residues. J was trimmed by 4 bases and V by 3 bases; bases with no gene match: 5. The CDR3 DNA follows: TGTGCCAGCAGCTTGGGACTAGCGGGGGAGAGTTACGAGCAGTACTTC. It translates to CASSLGLAGESYEQYF. Using reference TRBV7-9 and TRBJ2-7 for the parts outside the CDR3, the full variable domain is DTGVSQNPRHKITKRGQNVTFRCDPISEHNRLYWYRQTLGQGPEFLTYFQNEAQLEKSRLLSDRFSAERPKGSFSTLEIQRTEQGDSAMYLCASSLGLAGESYEQYFGPGTRLTVT.

The chain joins TRBV20-1 to TRBJ1-5; no clear D gene. This CDR3 spans 9 amino acids. CDR1 and CDR2 from the germline V gene are DFQATT and SNEGSKA (reference sequence). Trimming left V 6 bases short and J 10 bases short, with 7 bases between. CDR3 amino acids: CSAGLPQHF. CDR3 coding DNA: TGCAGTGCCGGACTTCCCCAGCATTTT.

This clone showed up just a few times. The genes are TRBV5-1 and TRBJ2-1; maybe TRBD1 (5 bases). V dropped 2 bases and J dropped 6 bases, with 15 bases sitting between them. Germline V gives CDR1 SGHRS, CDR2 YFSETQ. This CDR3 has 15 residues. The CDR3 DNA sequence: TGCGCCAGCAGCTTATCTCCGGTTCAGGGCAATGAGCAGTTCTTC. Its protein product is CASSLSPVQGNEQFF.

The genes are TRBV5-6 and TRBJ1-5; D is undetermined. The CDR3 consists of 13 residues. Germline V gene data show CDR1 as SGHDT and CDR2 as YYEEEE. Trimming stripped 4 bases from V and 5 bases from J, with 10 bases between. CDR3 sequence (DNA): TGTGCCAGCAGCGTGACACCTGATCAGCCCCAGCATTTT. This codes for CASSVTPDQPQHF.

The rearrangement links TRBV9 to TRBJ2-3, with D possibly matching TRBD1 (5 bases). Between the trimmed V and J ends, which lost 0 bases and 0 bases, there was a span of 11 bases. This CDR3 is 16 amino acids long. Germline V CDR1 and CDR2: SGDLS, YYNGEE. In nucleotides, the CDR3 is TGTGCCAGCAGCGTAGCTGGACACACTAGCACAGATACGCAGTATTTT. It yields the protein CASSVAGHTSTDTQYF.

The rearrangement uses TRBV18 and TRBJ2-5, with unresolved D. Trimming removed 5 bases at V and 2 bases at J, with 6 bases between. Germline CDR1 KGHSH, CDR2 LQKENI. This CDR3 contains 12 residues. In nucleotides, the CDR3 is TGTGCCAGCTCATACAATCAAGAGACCCAGTACTTC. Its translation: CASSYNQETQYF.

There are a few counts of this clone. The rearrangement uses TRBV7-2 and TRBJ2-7; D assignment may be TRBD1 or TRBD2 (6 bases each). The CDR3 totals 14 residues. Germline assignment: CDR1 SGHTA and CDR2 FQGNSA. V was pared by 6 bases and J by 2 bases, with 14 bases between. The DNA of the CDR3 is TGTGCCAGCAGTCTAAGGGGGGCCCCCTACGAGCAGTACTTC. This gives the protein CASSLRGAPYEQYF.

This clone was seen more than once but under ten times. The V gene is TRBV14, the J gene TRBJ1-5; 8 bases match TRBD1. From germline, CDR1 is SGHDN and CDR2 FVKESK. CDR3 length: 16 residues. V dropped 4 bases and J dropped 0; count of bases not matched to a gene: 5. This CDR3 reads CASSLRTGHSNQPQHF. In DNA form, the CDR3 reads TGTGCCAGCAGCCTCCGGACAGGGCATAGCAATCAGCCCCAGCATTTT. The full variable domain, rest sourced from reference TRBV14 and TRBJ1-5, is EAGVTQFPSHSVIEKGQTVTLRCDPISGHDNLYWYRRVMGKEIKFLLHFVKESKQDESGMPNNRFLAERTGGTYSTLKVQPAELEDSGVYFCASSLRTGHSNQPQHFGDGTRLSIL.

The chain employs TRBV15 and TRBJ2-7; D not certain. CDR3 length equals 16 residues. Trimming took 1 base from V and 4 from J, leaving 17 bases between them. CDR1 LNHNV and CDR2 YYDKDF come from the germline V gene (reference sequence). In DNA form, the CDR3 reads TGTGCCACCAGCAGAGTCGGGCTAGGGTCTGTGTACGAGCAGTACTTC. Translated, it gives CATSRVGLGSVYEQYF.

V and J are TRBV4-3 and TRBJ1-1; D uncertain. The germline V gene encodes CDR1 LGHNA and CDR2 YSLEER. This CDR3 comprises 16 residues. Trimming shortened V by 0 bases and J by 7 bases, and 18 bases separated the two germline ends. In nucleotides, the CDR3 is TGCGCCAGCAGCCAAGACCTAGTTACAGCGGAGCTTGAAGCTTTCTTT. It codes for CASSQDLVTAELEAFF.

This clone has only a few counts. The V call is TRBV30, the J call TRBJ2-3, with unresolved D. Germline CDR1 GTSNPN, CDR2 SVGIG (reference sequence). Trimming removed 3 bases at V and 0 bases at J, with 4 bases between. The CDR3 covers 12 residues. DNA of the CDR3: TGTGCCTGGAGGGAAAGCACAGATACGCAGTATTTT. Translated: CAWRESTDTQYF.

The chain couples TRBV5-4 to TRBJ1-2; D is uncertain. This CDR3 contains 10 residues. Trimming pared 5 bases from V and 5 bases from J, leaving 4 bases between. Germline V gene data show CDR1 as SGHNT and CDR2 as YYREEE (reference sequence). This chain's CDR3 is CASREYGYTF. CDR3 bases: TGTGCCAGCAGGGAGTATGGCTACACCTTC.

V gene TRBV11-2 combines with J gene TRBJ2-3; TRBD2 agrees at 8 bases. CDR1 and CDR2 from the germline V gene are SGHAT and FQNNGV. V trimming: 2 bases; J trimming: 3 bases; junction bases outside the gene matches: 10. This CDR3 comprises 17 residues. The CDR3 loop is CASSLRGLGFGTDTQYF. The CDR3 nucleotides read TGTGCCAGCAGCTTACGGGGACTAGGGTTTGGGACAGATACGCAGTATTTT. Complete variable domain (other parts from reference TRBV11-2 and TRBJ2-3): EAGVAQSPRYKIIEKRQSVAFWCNPISGHATLYWYQQILGQGPKLLIQFQNNGVVDDSQLPKDRFSAERLKGVDSTLKIQPAKLEDSAVYLCASSLRGLGFGTDTQYFGPGTRLTVL.

V is TRBV6-5 and J is TRBJ2-7, with a possible D match to TRBD1 (5 bases). The CDR3 is 15 amino acids. Germline CDR1 MNHEY, CDR2 SVGAGI. V was cut by 2 bases and J by 0 bases, with 11 bases left in between. The CDR3 region has the DNA TGTGCCAGCAGTTACGACGACAGAGCCTCCTACGAGCAGTACTTC. This codes for CASSYDDRASYEQYF.